This TCR beta chain was captured by sequencing in a study of Ad26.COV2.S vaccination and SARS-CoV-2 variants. General study findings and limits: Breadth, reportedly substantial, characterized the spike-specific CD8+ and CD4+ T cell responses after vaccination.

Treatment in this sample: 15 to 20 received Ad26.COV2.S at low or high dose, single or two shots; a few received placebo; per-sample allocation not given. Samples analyzed were those drawn on day 63 after the first vaccine or placebo injection. The CDR3 has 15 amino acids. V was shortened by 0 bases and J by 0 bases, with 6 bases between the two germline ends. CDR1 and CDR2 (germline): LGHNA, YNFKEQ. The protocol was immunoSEQ multiplex PCR, while the TCRdb copy is restricted to in-frame clones and leaves out a portion. Seen here are fewer than 500,000 clones, roughly nine tenths observed once, and the top ten hold roughly 2.5%. Details on this clone: The antigen is undetermined.

V and J are TRBV4-2 and TRBJ2-1; D gene uncertain. The clonotype originates from a person between 18 and 65 years old who received the Ad26.COV2.S COVID-19 vaccine or a placebo. Sequencing used peripheral blood, obtained in a trial of Ad26.COV2.S vaccine versus placebo. CDR3 in amino acids: CASSQDPVSYNEQFF. CDR3 bases: TGTGCCAGCAGCCAAGACCCGGTCTCCTACAATGAGCAGTTCTTC.